Shown below are 5 T cell receptor beta chains from a single sample sequenced in a study of blood T cell repertoires in COVID-19 (dated by TCRdb to 2018 to 2020). Library construction relied on the immunoSEQ multiplex PCR assay. The table was pulled from immuneACCESS by TCRdb, which kept in-frame rearrangements only. Such tables lose some clones; where checked, under half of the loss comes from unresolved V genes, and the rest has no known cause. In all, the sample holds tens of thousands of clones, and over 75% of those were seen once. Approximately 15% of the sample goes to the ten largest clones. The sequencing sample was made of peripheral blood. These TCRs come from a man of 80 years or more with acute or convalescent COVID-19.

This chain connects TRBV10-1 to TRBJ2-1; D is perhaps TRBD2 (6 bases). Trimming took off 4 bases at V and 6 bases at J, with 19 bases between the two ends. CDR3 length: 16 amino acids. The germline V gene has CDR1 WNHNN and CDR2 SYGVQD (reference sequence). CDR3 DNA sequence: TGCGCCAGCAGTGGGTGGACGGACGGGGGATCCAATGAGCAGTTCTTC. This translates into CASSGWTDGGSNEQFF.

The V and J genes are TRBV7-9 and TRBJ2-7; tentative D call: TRBD1 (5 bases). The CDR3 loop spans 13 amino acids. V was clipped by 1 base and J by 2 bases, with 6 bases between them. CDR1 SEHNR and CDR2 FQNEAQ come from the germline V gene (reference sequence). The DNA of the CDR3 is TGTGCCAGCAGCTTAGGGGGCACCTACGAGCAGTACTTC. Translating it yields CASSLGGTYEQYF.

The genes are TRBV6-5 and TRBJ1-4; TRBD1 matches at 10 bases. Germline V gene data show CDR1 as MNHEY and CDR2 as SVGAGI. The CDR3 totals 14 residues. Trimming at V came to 8 bases and at J to 10 bases, leaving 10 bases not matched to a gene. The DNA for the CDR3 is TGTGCCAGCTCCCAGACAGGGGGCATAGGAAAACTGTTTTTT. Its translation is CASSQTGGIGKLFF.

The J gene is TRBJ1-6, the V gene TRBV6-1; D may be TRBD1 (5 bases). The CDR3 contains 16 residues. CDR1 MNHNS and CDR2 SASEGT come from the germline V gene. V lost 3 bases and J 7 bases, leaving 16 bases between the germline ends. The DNA for the CDR3 is TGTGCCAGCAGTGAGTTTGGACACCCTTCCAATTCACCCCTCCACTTT. It encodes CASSEFGHPSNSPLHF.

The chain recombines TRBV30 with TRBJ1-4; the D gene is possibly TRBD1 (5 bases). The CDR3 totals 15 residues. V was cut by 3 bases and J by 6 bases, with 17 bases left in between. From germline, CDR1 is GTSNPN and CDR2 SVGIG (reference sequence). CDR3 bases: TGTGCCTGGAGCTCCTCCGGGACTGGAGATGAAAAACTGTTTTTT. Translated: CAWSSSGTGDEKLFF.